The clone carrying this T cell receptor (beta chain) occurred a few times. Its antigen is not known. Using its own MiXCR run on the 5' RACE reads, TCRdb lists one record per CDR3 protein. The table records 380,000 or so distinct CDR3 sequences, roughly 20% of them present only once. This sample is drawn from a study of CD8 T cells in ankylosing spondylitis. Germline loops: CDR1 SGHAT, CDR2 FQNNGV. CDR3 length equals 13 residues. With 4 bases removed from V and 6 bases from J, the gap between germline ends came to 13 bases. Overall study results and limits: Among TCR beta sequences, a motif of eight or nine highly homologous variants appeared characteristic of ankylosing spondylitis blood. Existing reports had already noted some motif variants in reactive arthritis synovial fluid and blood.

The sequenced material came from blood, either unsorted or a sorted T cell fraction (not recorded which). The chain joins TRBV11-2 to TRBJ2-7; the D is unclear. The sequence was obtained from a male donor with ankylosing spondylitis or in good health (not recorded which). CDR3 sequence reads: CASSSPIRIEQYF. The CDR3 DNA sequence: TGTGCCAGCAGCTCCCCAATTAGGATCGAGCAGTACTTC.